This TCR beta chain was recovered during a study of blood T cell repertoires in COVID-19. Across the study: Samples came from the United States, Italy and Spain, spanning acute and convalescent COVID-19. PBMCs, B-cell-depleted T cells, or T cells were the source of the cDNA or gDNA that made up the material.

The V and J ends lost 8 bases and 0 bases, in that order; junction bases with no gene match: 8. There are 16 residues in the CDR3. Germline CDR1 SEHNR, CDR2 FQNEAQ (reference sequence). Original handling: Cell counts per sample came from amplifying reference gene primers. TCRdb's table, derived via immunoSEQ multiplex PCR, lists solely in-frame clones and lacks some. V and J calls and clone size come straight from that table; D and trimming were deduced from the DNA. The sample yields hundreds of thousands of clones, 75% to 90% seen once. The sequenced material came from peripheral blood. The clonotype originates from a woman aged 25 to 39 with active or convalescent COVID-19. This chain uses TRBV7-9 with TRBJ2-2; 8 nucleotides line up with TRBD2. The CDR3 DNA reads TGTGCCAGCCACTTCGGGGGGGCCACGAACACCGGGGAGCTGTTTTTT. Translating gives CASHFGGATNTGELFF.